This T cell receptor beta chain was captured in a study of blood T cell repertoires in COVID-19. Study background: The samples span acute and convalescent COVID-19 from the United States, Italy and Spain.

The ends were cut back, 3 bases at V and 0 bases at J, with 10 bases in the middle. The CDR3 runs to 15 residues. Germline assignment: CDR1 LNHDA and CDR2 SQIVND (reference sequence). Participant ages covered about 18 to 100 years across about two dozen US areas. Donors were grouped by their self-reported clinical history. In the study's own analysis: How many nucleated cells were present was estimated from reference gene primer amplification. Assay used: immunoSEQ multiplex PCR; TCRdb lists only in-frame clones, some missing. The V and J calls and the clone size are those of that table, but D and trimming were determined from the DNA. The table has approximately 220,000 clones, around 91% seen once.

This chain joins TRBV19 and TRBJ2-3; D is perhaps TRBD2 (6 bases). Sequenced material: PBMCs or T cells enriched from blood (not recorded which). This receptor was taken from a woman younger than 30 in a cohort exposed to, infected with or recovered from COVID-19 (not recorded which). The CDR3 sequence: CASSIERVSTDTQYF. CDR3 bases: TGTGCCAGTAGTATTGAGCGGGTTAGCACAGATACGCAGTATTTT.